This T cell receptor beta chain originates from a study of STAT3 mutations in large granular lymphocyte leukemia (dated by TCRdb to about 2019). Background for the entire study: About half of the T-LGLL patients who underwent longitudinal sequencing carried canonical activating STAT3 mutations. Over half of the T-LGLL patients were given one or more immunosuppressive therapy regimens, and around 40% of the treated patients had a hematologic response. To reconstruct clonal hierarchy and dynamics, serial deep sequencing of TCRbeta CDR3 and STAT3 was performed in patients with T-cell large granular lymphocyte leukemia. From an initial cohort of hundreds of LGL patients, 15 to 20 representative T-LGLL cases were chosen for longitudinal sequencing of TCRbeta and STAT3. As controls, the study also included longitudinal sequencing of a couple of patients with natural killer LGL leukemia. On average, sequencing was done at around 4 time points per patient, with the number of samplings ranging from 2 to 8.

Comment on this clone: Its antigen remains unidentified. Per-nucleotide qualities are absent, and no much larger clonotype sits a single base away.

General study outcomes and caveats: Persisting codominant clonotypes in some patients meant a small but highly pathogenic clone may have been missed. At least one immunodominant TCRbeta clonotype was identified in every T-LGLL patient, and multiple immunodominant subclonotypes were identified in about half of the T-LGLL patients. Because no samples were available when a clone first appeared, clonal expansion was inferred from samplings taken at other points. TCR clonotype switching after therapy was seen in about 35% of the 18 patients, with all newly emerging clones being STAT3 wild type. In several patients, dominant TCR clone burden exceeded STAT3 mutant burden, suggesting STAT3 mutation arose secondarily within a pre-expanded clone. Variable intervals between samplings and differing treatment regimens complicated linking therapy response to changes in TCR clonal burden.

From a lookup of the germline V gene (reference sequence), CDR1 and CDR2 are SSHAT and FNYEAQ. The junction shows trimming of 4 bases on V and 5 bases on J, and the gene matches do not reach 5 bases of it. Reading from cysteine to phenylalanine, the CDR3 counts 14 amino acids. The CDR3 DNA has 42 bases and is translated from base 1. TCRbeta libraries were sequenced on an Illumina MiSeq, and an average of around 41,000 productive templates per sample was obtained. The immunoSEQ assay, which uses multiplex PCR amplification, was used to generate TCRbeta CDR3 libraries. As for how the authors treated the data: Repertoire diversity was computed as previously defined, with values near 0 indicating extremely monoclonal samples. TCRdb stores this immuneACCESS table with in-frame sequences only. Part of the clones is absent; in the studies checked, under half of the shortfall reflects unresolved V genes, and no reason is known for the rest. V, J and clone size are those of that table, while D and trimming were read from the DNA. This sample gives approximately 2,800 clones in total; 50% to 80% of them show up just once. About 89% of the sample rests with the top ten.

The same DNA, extracted from blood mononuclear cells, served for both TCR sequencing and STAT3 sequencing. In this chain, TRBV7-7 is recombined with TRBJ2-5, and 9 junction bases match TRBD1. This TCR was recovered from a man between 60 and 75 years old with T-cell large granular lymphocyte leukemia. Some clones in this sample may be carry-over from other donors' samples. The age is the age at diagnosis. What was sequenced was peripheral blood mononuclear cells. This receptor has the CDR3 CASSSTGGRETQYF. The base sequence is TGTGCCAGCAGCTCCACAGGGGGCAGGGAGACCCAGTACTTC.